Sequencing of this TCR beta chain was carried out in a study of vaccination and CD4 T cells after COVID-19. For the study at large: Post-COVID draws came a median around 100 days after diagnosis (range 35 to 161). Notes on the study in general: From a median of roughly 21 to 38, SARS-CoV-2-reactive clonotypes increased, though not significantly.

The CDR3 runs to 18 residues. Germline V gene lookup returns CDR1 MNHNS and CDR2 SASEGT. After removal of 6 bases from V and 7 bases from J, the junction contained 11 bases not matched to a gene. Oncomine TCR Beta short-read sequencing was applied to DNA from cultured CD4+ T cells. TCRdb itself ran the PCR reads through MiXCR, one entry per CDR3 protein. The sample lists about 14,000 distinct CDR3 sequences, roughly 43% occurring once. Treatment reported: approximately 10-day PBMC culture with coronavirus spike peptide pools or control peptides (ViraFEST assay). Via ViraFEST, peptide pools expanded antigen-specific T cells before TCR sequencing. Per well, fewer than 2.5 million PBMCs were cultured in the presence of roughly 9 IU/ml IL-2 and 9 to 10 ug/ml peptide pools. Details on this clonotype: Its specificity is not known.

Material: cultured CD4+ T cells from blood. The chain has TRBV6-1 and TRBJ2-2; TRBD2 matches at 16 bases. The source is a human donor with COVID-19. The CDR3 nucleotides read TGTGCCAGCAGCCGGGGACTAGCGGGGGGGCCAGGAGGCGGGGAGCTGTTTTTT. Amino acids: CASSRGLAGGPGGGELFF.